The 7 T cell receptor beta chains below were found in one sample sequenced in a study of glioma-infiltrating T cells after dendritic cell vaccination. Sequenced by immunoSEQ multiplex PCR; TCRdb stores in-frame clones only, minus some. The sample includes roughly 100,000 clones, roughly 90% of them seen just once. Time point specified: after dendritic cell vaccination, including at tumor progression/relapse. The starting material was blood, obtained after dendritic cell vaccination. The receptors were gathered from a human donor with glioblastoma.

J is TRBJ2-3 and V is TRBV5-1, with D possibly matching TRBD2 (5 bases). The CDR3 extends over 14 amino acids. CDR1 and CDR2 (germline): SGHRS, YFSETQ. Trimming removed 4 bases at V and 0 bases at J, with 9 bases between. CDR3 coding DNA: TGCGCCAGCAGCATCGGGGTTAGCACAGATACGCAGTATTTT. It translates to CASSIGVSTDTQYF.

This chain connects TRBV9 to TRBJ2-5, with 8 bases aligning to TRBD2. The CDR3 totals 15 residues. With 0 bases clipped from V and 4 bases from J, the junction kept 5 bases outside the gene matches. Germline CDR1 SGDLS, CDR2 YYNGEE. The CDR3 nucleotides are TGTGCCAGCAGCGTAGCGGGGGGGCTAGGAGAGACCCAGTACTTC. Its translation is CASSVAGGLGETQYF.

This clone was seen only once. The chain combines TRBV28 with TRBJ1-1; D is ambiguous. Trimming cost V 3 bases and J 0 bases, with 8 bases left between them. Germline CDR1 MDHEN, CDR2 SYDVKM. The length of the CDR3 is 14 residues. This CDR3 is CASSLGSMNTEAFF. In nucleotides, the CDR3 is TGTGCCAGCAGTTTGGGCAGTATGAACACTGAAGCTTTCTTT.

The genes are TRBV5-1 and TRBJ2-7, with D maybe TRBD2 (6 bases). V shed 0 bases and J shed 0 bases, with 10 bases lying between them. Per the germline V gene, CDR1 is SGHRS and CDR2 is YFSETQ. The CDR3 loop spans 15 amino acids. For the CDR3, the DNA is TGCGCCAGCAGCTTGGACGGGGGACTCTCCTACGAGCAGTACTTC. It is translated as CASSLDGGLSYEQYF.

The rearrangement joins TRBV6-5 to TRBJ2-5, with a possible D match to TRBD1 (5 bases). The J call is doubtful: the DNA matches TRBJ2-7 better. CDR3 length: 11 amino acids. Germline V CDR1 and CDR2: MNHEY, SVGAGI. CDR3 bases: TGTGCCAGCACCTCAGGGCGCGAGCAGTACTTC. Translated, it gives CASTSGREQYF.

V and J are TRBV5-4 and TRBJ1-2; no clear D. Trimming removed 1 base from V and 5 bases from J, with 12 bases in between. The germline V gene has CDR1 SGHNT and CDR2 YYREEE (reference sequence). This CDR3 has 14 residues. The CDR3, as DNA: TGTGCCAGCAGCTTGCCCCGCACTGATTATGGCTACACCTTC. Encoded protein: CASSLPRTDYGYTF.

This sequence joins TRBV18 and TRBJ2-2; 8 bases align to TRBD1. CDR1 is KGHSH, CDR2 LQKENI, per germline. The CDR3 totals 15 residues. The trim removed 3 bases at V and 2 bases at J, leaving 2 bases unmatched. Here the CDR3 DNA reads TGTGCCAGCTCACCCGGACAGGGAAACACCGGGGAGCTGTTTTTT. Translation gives CASSPGQGNTGELFF.